These 20 T cell receptor beta chains came from one sample sequenced in a study of response to subunit inactivated influenza vaccine. One entry per CDR3 protein results from TCRdb running MiXCR on the RT-PCR reads. This table holds approximately 530,000 distinct CDR3 sequences, approximately 13% found once. Sequenced material: PBMCs from blood, taken 45 days after vaccination. Receptors originate from a man aged 45 to 65 who received an inactivated influenza vaccine.

The table lists this clonotype with a few counts. The chain joins TRBV27 to TRBJ2-5; D is uncertain. Trimming removed 1 base at V and 0 bases at J, with 6 bases between. The CDR3 contains 14 residues. Germline V gene data show CDR1 as MNHEY and CDR2 as SMNVEV (reference sequence). DNA of the CDR3: TGTGCCAGCAGTTTATTCGGCTACCAAGAGACCCAGTACTTC. This sequence encodes CASSLFGYQETQYF.

This clonotype was seen more than once but under ten times. The J gene is TRBJ2-3, the V gene TRBV5-1, with a tentative D call TRBD1 (6 bases). This CDR3 contains 14 residues. The germline gives CDR1 SGHRS, CDR2 YFSETQ. The V gene lost 3 bases and the J gene lost 1 base, with 9 bases spanning the gap. CDR3: CASSSQGGTDTQYF. CDR3 DNA: TGCGCCAGCAGCTCACAGGGAGGCACAGATACGCAGTATTTT.

The chain has TRBV4-1 and TRBJ2-1; 9 bases map to TRBD1. V was pared by 0 bases and J by 10 bases, with 16 bases of the junction left unmatched. The CDR3 sequence is 18 residues long. The germline CDR1 and CDR2 sequences are MGHRA and YSYEKL. The chain's CDR3 is CASSQDTVGTGWVGEQFF. The CDR3 bases are TGCGCCAGCAGCCAAGATACGGTAGGGACAGGGTGGGTAGGGGAGCAGTTCTTC.

The chain carries TRBV29-1 and TRBJ2-1; 10 nucleotides line up with TRBD2. Germline V CDR1 and CDR2: SQVTM, ANQGSEA. There are 14 residues in the CDR3. J was trimmed by 6 bases and V by 3 bases; bases with no gene match: 5. CDR3 region: CSVDGTSDSNEQFF. Here the CDR3 DNA reads TGCAGCGTTGACGGGACTAGCGACAGCAATGAGCAGTTCTTC.

This clonotype occurred a few times. The chain has TRBV2 and TRBJ1-2; tentatively, D is TRBD1 (6 bases). Trimming pared 6 bases from V and 4 bases from J, leaving 12 bases between. Germline assignment: CDR1 SNHLY and CDR2 FYNNEI. This CDR3 has 13 amino acids. In DNA, the CDR3 is TGTGCCAGCAGCGCGGACAGTGTCTATGGCTACACCTTC. It is translated as CASSADSVYGYTF.

This clonotype has a handful of counts. The chain uses TRBV7-2 and TRBJ2-7; D is perhaps TRBD2 (5 bases). Germline assignment: CDR1 SGHTA and CDR2 FQGNSA. The length of the CDR3 is 15 residues. The germline V and J ends were trimmed by 2 bases and 3 bases, with 14 bases remaining between them. DNA of the CDR3: TGTGCCAGCAGCTTATATAGCGTGGGCCACTACGAGCAGTACTTC. It yields the protein CASSLYSVGHYEQYF.

This clonotype was found a few times. This rearrangement joins TRBV12-3 or TRBV12-4 to TRBJ2-5; TRBD2 aligns across 13 bases. There are 16 residues in the CDR3. Unmatched junction bases numbered 9, after V lost 4 bases and J lost 7 bases. The CDR3 DNA reads TGTGCCAGCAGTTCCGAATCGGGACTAGCGGGGTCGACCCAGTACTTC. Translating gives CASSSESGLAGSTQYF.

Only a few counts were recorded for this clonotype. V usage is TRBV20-1 and J usage is TRBJ2-3; 10 bases match TRBD2. Trimming at V came to 7 bases and at J to 6 bases, leaving 7 bases not matched to a gene. CDR3 length equals 13 residues. Germline CDR1 and CDR2: DFQATT and SNEGSKA (reference sequence). The CDR3 DNA is TGCAGTGGGAGCGGGGGGGCCTTGGATACGCAGTATTTT. It translates to CSGSGGALDTQYF.

The gene calls are TRBV29-1 and TRBJ1-4; D ambiguous. CDR3 length: 13 amino acids. Trimming left V 1 base short and J 4 bases short, with 7 bases between. The germline V gene has CDR1 SQVTM and CDR2 ANQGSEA. The CDR3: CSVEVRDNEKLFF. The CDR3 coding sequence is TGCAGCGTTGAAGTTAGAGATAATGAAAAACTGTTTTTT.

This clonotype occurred a few times. This chain connects TRBV27 to TRBJ2-5; 10 bases match TRBD2. V lost 2 bases to trimming and J lost 1 base; unmatched junction nucleotides: 4. Germline lookup yields CDR1 MNHEY and CDR2 SMNVEV (reference sequence). The CDR3 has 16 residues. The CDR3 is CASSLISGGPQETQYF. The CDR3, as DNA: TGTGCCAGCAGTTTAATTAGCGGGGGGCCCCAAGAGACCCAGTACTTC.

This rearrangement joins TRBV3-1 to TRBJ2-1, with D uncertain. Trimming left V 1 base short and J 8 bases short, with 9 bases between. The CDR3 runs 13 residues. Germline loops: CDR1 LGHDT, CDR2 YNNKEL (reference sequence). The CDR3 sequence: CASSQGYSDEQFF. The CDR3, as DNA: TGTGCCAGCAGCCAAGGCTACTCCGATGAGCAGTTCTTC.

The table lists this clonotype with many counts. The V and J genes are TRBV5-1 and TRBJ1-1, with unresolved D. V lost 4 bases to trimming and J lost 1 base, with 8 bases between them. This CDR3 has 13 residues. Germline CDR1 and CDR2: SGHRS and YFSETQ. DNA for the CDR3: TGCGCCAGCAGCCGAGATCAGAACACTGAAGCTTTCTTT. Protein: CASSRDQNTEAFF.

The chain combines TRBV6-2 or TRBV6-3 with TRBJ2-7; the D gene is possibly TRBD1 (6 bases). CDR1 is MNHEY and CDR2 is SVGEGT in the germline V gene. Trimming removed 2 bases at V and 0 bases at J, with 14 bases between. CDR3 size: 16 residues. CDR3 protein: CASSYPTDRNSYEQYF. CDR3 in DNA: TGTGCCAGCAGTTACCCGACCGACAGGAACTCCTACGAGCAGTACTTC.

This clonotype was counted only a few times. This chain connects TRBV4-2 to TRBJ2-3; tentatively, D is TRBD1 or TRBD2 (5 bases each). Germline V CDR1 and CDR2: LGHNA, YNFKEQ. This CDR3 spans 15 amino acids. Deletions cut 1 base from V and 5 bases from J, with 13 bases between. The CDR3 loop reads CASSQVAGSIDTQYF. The CDR3, as DNA: TGTGCCAGCAGCCAAGTGGCAGGGAGTATAGATACGCAGTATTTT.

This clonotype was counted many times. The rearrangement joins TRBV29-1 to TRBJ2-4; D perhaps matches TRBD2 (6 bases). CDR1 is SQVTM and CDR2 is ANQGSEA in the germline V gene. This CDR3 is 11 amino acids long. Deletions cut 4 bases from V and 10 bases from J, with 11 bases between. Here the CDR3 reads CSVVLREIQYF. The CDR3 DNA is TGCAGCGTTGTACTACGGGAGATTCAGTACTTC.

The chain combines TRBV5-1 with TRBJ1-5; D is possibly TRBD1 (5 bases). The V gene lost 1 base and the J gene lost 7 bases, with 12 bases spanning the gap. There are 14 residues in the CDR3. Germline loops: CDR1 SGHRS, CDR2 YFSETQ. CDR3 coding DNA: TGCGCCAGCAGCTTGACAGGAGCGGGGCAGCCCCAGCATTTT. Its translation is CASSLTGAGQPQHF.

The CDR3 is CSARDGSYGGYHEQYF. The CDR3 DNA reads TGCAGTGCTAGAGATGGGTCTTATGGGGGGTACCACGAGCAGTACTTC. The J gene is TRBJ2-7, the V gene TRBV20-1; TRBD2 might be the D (6 bases). CDR1 DFQATT and CDR2 SNEGSKA come from the germline V gene (reference sequence). This CDR3 is 16 amino acids long. V shed 0 bases and J shed 5 bases, with 20 bases lying between them.

This clonotype was seen more than once but under ten times. The chain carries TRBV18 and TRBJ2-5; D is unresolved. CDR1 and CDR2 (germline): KGHSH, LQKENI. Trimming stripped 2 bases from V and 5 bases from J, with 12 bases between. The CDR3 length is 14 residues. This CDR3 reads CASSPGSGLETQYF. The CDR3 region has the DNA TGTGCCAGCTCACCAGGATCCGGTCTGGAGACCCAGTACTTC.

In the case of this clonotype: One junction end does not reproduce the germline sequence, and a read error may be involved. The chain is built from TRBV7-9 and TRBJ2-2; D is ambiguous. Germline V CDR1 and CDR2: SEHNR, FQNEAQ (reference sequence). The CDR3 consists of 13 residues. DNA of the CDR3: TGTGCCAGCGAGTTGGCGAACTCCGGGGAGCTGTTTTTT. This translates into CASELANSGELFF.

The V call is TRBV29-1, the J call TRBJ2-5; 7 positions agree with TRBD2. After removal of 1 base from V and 7 bases from J, the junction contained 9 bases not matched to a gene. The CDR3 contains 14 residues. Per germline, CDR1 SQVTM and CDR2 ANQGSEA. The CDR3 sequence is CSVEAGSGPRTQYF. In nucleotides, the CDR3 is TGCAGCGTTGAAGCGGGTAGCGGGCCGAGGACCCAGTACTTC.